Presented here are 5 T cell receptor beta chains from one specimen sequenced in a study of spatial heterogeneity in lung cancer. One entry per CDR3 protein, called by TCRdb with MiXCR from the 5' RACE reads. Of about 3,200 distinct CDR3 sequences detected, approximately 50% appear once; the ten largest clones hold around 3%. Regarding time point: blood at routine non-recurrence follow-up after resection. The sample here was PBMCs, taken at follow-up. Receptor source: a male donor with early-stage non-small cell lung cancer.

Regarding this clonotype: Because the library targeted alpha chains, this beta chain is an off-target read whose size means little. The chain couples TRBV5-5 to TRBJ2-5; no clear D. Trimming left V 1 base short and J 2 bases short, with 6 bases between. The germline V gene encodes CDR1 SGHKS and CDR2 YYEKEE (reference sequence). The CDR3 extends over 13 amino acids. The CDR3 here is CASSLTSQETQYF. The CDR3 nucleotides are TGTGCCAGCAGCTTGACAAGTCAAGAGACCCAGTACTTC.

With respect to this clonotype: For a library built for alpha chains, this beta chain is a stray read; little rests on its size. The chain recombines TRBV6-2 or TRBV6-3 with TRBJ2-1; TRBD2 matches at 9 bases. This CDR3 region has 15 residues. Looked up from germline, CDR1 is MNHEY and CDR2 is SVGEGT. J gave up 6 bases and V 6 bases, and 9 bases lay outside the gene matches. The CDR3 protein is CASSPLAGRFNEQFF. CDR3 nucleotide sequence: TGTGCCAGCAGCCCTCTAGCGGGACGGTTCAATGAGCAGTTCTTC.

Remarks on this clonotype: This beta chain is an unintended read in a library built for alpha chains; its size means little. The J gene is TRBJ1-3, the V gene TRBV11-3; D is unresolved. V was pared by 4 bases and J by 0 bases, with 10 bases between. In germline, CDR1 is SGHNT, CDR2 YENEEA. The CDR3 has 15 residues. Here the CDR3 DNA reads TGTGCCAGCAGCTCCGGATTGTTCTCTGGAAACACCATATATTTT. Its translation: CASSSGLFSGNTIYF.

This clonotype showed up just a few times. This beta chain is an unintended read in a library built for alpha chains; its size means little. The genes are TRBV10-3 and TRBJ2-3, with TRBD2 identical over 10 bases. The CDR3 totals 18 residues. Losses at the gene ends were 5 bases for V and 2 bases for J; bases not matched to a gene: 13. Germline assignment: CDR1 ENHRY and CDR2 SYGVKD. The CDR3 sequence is CAISQVYSGTSDTDTQYF. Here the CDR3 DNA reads TGTGCCATCAGTCAGGTGTACTCCGGGACTAGCGACACAGATACGCAGTATTTT.

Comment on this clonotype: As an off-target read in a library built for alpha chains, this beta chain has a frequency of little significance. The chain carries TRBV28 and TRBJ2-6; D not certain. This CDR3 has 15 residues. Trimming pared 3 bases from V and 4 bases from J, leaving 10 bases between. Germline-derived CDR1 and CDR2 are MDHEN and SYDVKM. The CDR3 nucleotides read TGTGCCAGCAGTTTGGACCGACGGGGGGCCAACGTCCTGACTTTC. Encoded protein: CASSLDRRGANVLTF.